This passage covers 5 T cell receptor beta chains from one sample sequenced in a study of cytomegalovirus exposure and HLA in healthy donors. Primers for the PCR totalled 60 Vbeta and 13 Jbeta. Some clones are missing from TCRdb's copy, which holds only in-frame ones; the method was immunoSEQ multiplex PCR. The sample contains about 100,000 clones, around 57% of which appear only once. The sample consisted of PBMCs. The receptor set was obtained from a human donor in good health.

The V call is TRBV5-6, the J call TRBJ1-1; 7 positions agree with TRBD1. V was clipped by 5 bases and J by 1 base; unmatched bases: 5. The germline V gene has CDR1 SGHDT and CDR2 YYEEEE. The CDR3 is 14 residues long. CDR3 loop: CASRLWTGNTEAFF. CDR3 bases: TGTGCCAGCAGATTGTGGACAGGGAACACTGAAGCTTTCTTT.

Only a few counts were recorded for this clone. Different DNA sequences within this sample yield the same CDR3. The chain combines TRBV6-1 with TRBJ2-2; 10 nucleotides agree with TRBD1. This CDR3 region has 13 residues. The V gene's germline CDR1 is MNHNS and CDR2 SASEGT. Trimming at V came to 10 bases and at J to 5 bases, leaving 4 bases not matched to a gene. The CDR3 loop is CATWTGGTGELFF. CDR3 nucleotide sequence: TGTGCCACGTGGACAGGGGGGACCGGGGAGCTGTTTTTT.

The chain carries TRBV29-1 and TRBJ1-2, with 8 bases lining up with TRBD1. Germline assignment: CDR1 SQVTM and CDR2 ANQGSEA. Trimming removed 7 bases from V and 6 bases from J; junction bases left unmatched: 10. CDR3 size: 13 residues. CDR3 bases: TGCAGCGCTTCAGGGGGCGCGCTGGATGGCTACACCTTC. Translating gives CSASGGALDGYTF. Using reference TRBV29-1 and TRBJ1-2 for the parts outside the CDR3, the full variable domain is SAVISQKPSRDICQRGTSLTIQCQVDSQVTMMFWYRQQPGQSLTLIATANQGSEATYESGFVIDKFPISRPNLTFSTLTVSNMSPEDSSIYLCSASGGALDGYTFGSGTRLTVV.

This clone is a singleton in its sample. V and J are TRBV25-1 and TRBJ2-1, with TRBD2 as a possible D gene (6 bases). V was pared by 3 bases and J by 1 base, with 10 bases between. There are 15 residues in the CDR3. Germline V gene lookup returns CDR1 MGHDK and CDR2 SYGVNS. This CDR3 reads CASSDTGVSYNEQFF. CDR3 nucleotide sequence: TGTGCCAGCAGTGACACGGGAGTTTCCTACAATGAGCAGTTCTTC.

The gene calls are TRBV11-2 and TRBJ2-1; 9 nucleotides line up with TRBD1. The CDR3 is 16 amino acids. V lost 4 bases and J lost 5; bases outside the gene matches: 9. CDR1 SGHAT and CDR2 FQNNGV come from the germline V gene. The CDR3, as DNA: TGTGCCAGCAGCTGGCCGAGGGACAGGGACCACAATGAGCAGTTCTTC. Protein sequence: CASSWPRDRDHNEQFF.